These 18 T cell receptor beta chains were sequenced from one sample in a study of CXCR3-negative and CXCR3-positive naive CD8 T cells. General study results and limits: CXCR3-positive naive cells had more hydrophobic TRB CDR3s than CXCR3-negative naive cells.

The authors made the TRB cDNA libraries by 5' RACE using UMI labels. TCRdb reprocessed the 5' RACE reads; each CDR3 protein has one entry and no DNA is given. This table holds roughly 63,000 distinct CDR3 sequences. Antigens of these TCRs are unknown. The material sequenced was naive CXCR3+ CD8+ T cells from blood. As to subset: CD45RO-CCR7+CD27+CD95- naive CD8+ T cells expressing CXCR3 (TNR3+). These receptors all come from a human donor in good health. Some clones in this sample may be carry-over from other donors' samples.

The rearrangement uses TRBV12-3 or TRBV12-4 and TRBJ2-4; TCRdb proposes TRBD1, but this gene call is untestable without DNA. This CDR3 has 16 amino acids. The chain's CDR3 is CASTPEGGMAKNIQYF.

The V call is TRBV15, the J call TRBJ2-5. Germline CDR1 is LNHNV and CDR2 is YYDKDF (reference sequence). The CDR3 totals 14 residues. The CDR3 here is CATSRASNQETQYF.

The V call is TRBV18, the J call TRBJ2-1; lacking DNA, the TRBD1 call made by TCRdb goes unchecked. Germline V gene lookup returns CDR1 KGHSH and CDR2 LQKENI. The length of the CDR3 is 15 residues. This chain's CDR3 is CASSPGRGQRIYQFF.

The chain employs TRBV7-3 and TRBJ2-6. The CDR3 runs to 14 residues. Germline CDR1 is SGHTA and CDR2 is FQGTGA. Here the CDR3 reads CASRGSSGANVLTF.

The CDR3: CASSFLGGVMTGGKTEAFF. The chain combines TRBV5-1 with TRBJ1-1; the TRBD1 assignment by TCRdb is unverifiable without DNA. Germline V gene sequence: CDR1 SGHRS, CDR2 YFSETQ. This CDR3 has 19 amino acids.

The rearrangement joins TRBV6-5 to TRBJ1-1. There are 12 residues in the CDR3. CDR1 and CDR2 from the germline V gene are MNHEY and SVGAGI. CDR3 in amino acids: CASSSDGPEAFF.

This clonotype counts as medium-sized by frequency. V is TRBV15 and J is TRBJ2-7; TCRdb gives TRBD1 as the D gene, but with no DNA this cannot be confirmed. CDR3 size: 15 residues. CDR1 and CDR2 (germline): LNHNV, YYDKDF (reference sequence). The CDR3 sequence is CATSSGTGGSYEQYF.

The V gene is TRBV5-5, the J gene TRBJ2-5; the D gene TCRdb calls, TRBD1, cannot be checked with no DNA. The length of the CDR3 is 15 residues. Germline assignment: CDR1 SGHKS and CDR2 YYEKEE (reference sequence). This chain's CDR3 is CASSSPTGGGETQYF.

This clonotype shows up as medium-sized (0.01 to 0.1%) by frequency. The CDR3 spells CASSETVGGTEAFF. J is TRBJ1-1 and V is TRBV2; absent DNA, TCRdb's TRBD1 call cannot be checked. CDR3 size: 14 residues. Per germline, CDR1 SNHLY and CDR2 FYNNEI. Using reference TRBV2 and TRBJ1-1 for the parts outside the CDR3, the full variable domain is EPEVTQTPSHQVTQMGQEVILRCVPISNHLYFYWYRQILGQKVEFLVSFYNNEISEKSEIFDDQFSVERPDGSNFTLKIRSTKLEDSAMYFCASSETVGGTEAFFGQGTRLTVV.

The rearrangement joins TRBV9 to TRBJ1-1. The CDR3 is made up of 16 amino acids. Germline V gene lookup returns CDR1 SGDLS and CDR2 YYNGEE. Here the CDR3 reads CASSVANSPMNTEAFF.

This sequence joins TRBV28 and TRBJ2-6; TCRdb proposes TRBD1, but this gene call is untestable without DNA. In germline, CDR1 is MDHEN, CDR2 SYDVKM. This CDR3 spans 19 amino acids. The CDR3 loop reads CASSLSPGRTDSGANVLTF.

The CDR3 reads CASSYPSMGRGSDTQYF. The V call is TRBV12-3 or TRBV12-4, the J call TRBJ2-3; TCRdb's D gene call, TRBD2, goes unchecked for lack of DNA. The length of the CDR3 is 17 residues.

CDR3: CASSSRGNTGELFF. The V and J genes are TRBV28 and TRBJ2-2; the D call of TRBD1 rests on TCRdb alone, since no DNA is present to check it. CDR3 length equals 14 residues. Germline V lookup: CDR1 MDHEN, CDR2 SYDVKM.

This chain joins TRBV29-1 and TRBJ2-7; TCRdb's D call of TRBD2 is untestable without DNA. There are 14 residues in the CDR3. The germline gives CDR1 SQVTM, CDR2 ANQGSEA. CDR3 region: CSVAERVASYEQYF.

The CDR3 is CSARNLAGGPDEQFF. This sequence joins TRBV20-1 and TRBJ2-1; the D gene TCRdb calls, TRBD2, cannot be checked with no DNA. The CDR3 has 15 amino acids. CDR1 is DFQATT, CDR2 SNEGSKA, per germline (reference sequence).

The rearrangement joins TRBV12-3 or TRBV12-4 to TRBJ1-5. The CDR3 sequence is 15 residues long. The CDR3 loop is CASNLAFNSNQPQHF.

The chain combines TRBV11-3 with TRBJ2-3; TCRdb names TRBD1, which stays unverified in the absence of DNA. This CDR3 has 14 residues. Germline assignment: CDR1 SGHNT and CDR2 YENEEA. CDR3 sequence reads: CASSLAGDTDTQYF.

J is TRBJ2-7 and V is TRBV19; TCRdb lists TRBD2, though no DNA is available to test this call. The CDR3 has 17 residues. Germline lookup yields CDR1 LNHDA and CDR2 SQIVND (reference sequence). The CDR3: CASSIDALAGGPYEQYF.